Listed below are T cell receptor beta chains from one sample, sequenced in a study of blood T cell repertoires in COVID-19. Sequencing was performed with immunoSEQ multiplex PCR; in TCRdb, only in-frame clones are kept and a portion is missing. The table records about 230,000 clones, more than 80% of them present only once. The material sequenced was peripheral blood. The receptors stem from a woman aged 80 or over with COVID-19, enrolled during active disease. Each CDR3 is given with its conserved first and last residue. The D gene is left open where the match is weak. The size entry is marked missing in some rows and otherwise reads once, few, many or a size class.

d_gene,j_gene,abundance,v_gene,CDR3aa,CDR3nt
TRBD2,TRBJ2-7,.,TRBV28,CASKAGGLYEQYF,TGTGCCAGCAAGGCGGGGGGCCTCTACGAGCAGTACTTC
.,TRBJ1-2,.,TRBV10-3,CAVHDGNYGYTF,TGTGCCGTTCACGACGGGAACTATGGCTACACCTTC
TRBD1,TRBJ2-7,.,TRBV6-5,CASSYPRGGGYEQYF,TGTGCCAGCAGTTACCCCCGAGGGGGCGGGTACGAGCAGTACTTC
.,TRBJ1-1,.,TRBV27,CASSLSYSTEAFF,TGTGCCAGCAGTTTATCCTATTCTACTGAAGCTTTCTTT
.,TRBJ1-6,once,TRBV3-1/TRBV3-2,CASSQVGRGGSPLHF,TGTGCCAGCTCACAGGTCGGTCGGGGAGGTTCACCCCTCCACTTT
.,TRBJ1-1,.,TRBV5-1,CASSPVANTEAFF,TGCGCCAGCAGCCCCGTGGCGAACACTGAAGCTTTCTTT
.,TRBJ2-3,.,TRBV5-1,CASSFTVGGGGTDTQYF,TGCGCCAGCAGCTTTACCGTGGGGGGAGGCGGCACAGATACGCAGTATTTT
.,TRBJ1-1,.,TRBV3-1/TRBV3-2,CASSLDRRNTEAFF,TGTGCCAGCAGCCTCGACCGGAGGAACACTGAAGCTTTCTTT
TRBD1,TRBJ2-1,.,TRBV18,CASSRQGNEQFF,TGTGCCAGCTCACGACAGGGGAATGAGCAGTTCTTC
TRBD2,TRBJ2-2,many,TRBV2,CASSDRGDAGELFF,TGTGCCAGCAGTGATCGGGGGGACGCCGGGGAGCTGTTTTTT
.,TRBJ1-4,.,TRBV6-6,CASSPPARGTNEKLFF,TGTGCCAGCAGCCCGCCGGCCAGGGGTACTAATGAAAAACTGTTTTTT
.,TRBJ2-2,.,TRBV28,CASRRWTSANTGELFF,TGTGCCAGCAGGAGATGGACATCAGCGAACACCGGGGAGCTGTTTTTT
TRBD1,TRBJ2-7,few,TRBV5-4,CASSPDRGVYEQYF,TGTGCCAGCAGCCCTGACAGGGGAGTCTACGAGCAGTACTTC
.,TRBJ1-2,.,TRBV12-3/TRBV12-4,CASSLGGNYGYTF,TGTGCCAGCAGTTTGGGGGGGAACTATGGCTACACCTTC
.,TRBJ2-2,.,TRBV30,CAWSVISRESGELFF,TGTGCCTGGAGTGTAATCTCTCGGGAGTCCGGGGAGCTGTTTTTT
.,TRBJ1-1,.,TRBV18,CASSPQANTEAFF,TGTGCCAGCTCACCACAAGCGAACACTGAAGCTTTCTTT
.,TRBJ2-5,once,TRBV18,CASSPTGNGETQYF,TGTGCCAGCTCACCGACAGGAAACGGGGAGACCCAGTACTTC
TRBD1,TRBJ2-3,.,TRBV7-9,CASSLEGARTDTQYF,TGTGCCAGCAGCTTAGAGGGGGCCCGCACAGATACGCAGTATTTT
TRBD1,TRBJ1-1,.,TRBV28,CASKQQGSTIEAFF,TGTGCCAGCAAACAACAGGGGTCCACTATTGAAGCTTTCTTT
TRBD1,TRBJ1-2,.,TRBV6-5,CASRRQGANYGYTF,TGTGCCAGCAGGAGACAGGGGGCTAACTATGGCTACACCTTC
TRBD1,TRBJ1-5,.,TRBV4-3,CASSQDRDRGQPQHF,TGCGCCAGCAGCCAAGATCGTGACAGGGGGCAGCCCCAGCATTTT
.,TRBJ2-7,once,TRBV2,CASSQEMGRQQGTSF,TGTGCCAGCAGTCAAGAGATGGGCCGCCAACAGGGAACGAGCTTC
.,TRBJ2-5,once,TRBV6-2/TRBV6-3,CASSYPGGAVQETQYF,TGTGCCAGCAGTTACCCCGGGGGAGCGGTCCAAGAGACCCAGTACTTC
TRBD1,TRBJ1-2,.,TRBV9,CASSEGQGYGYTF,TGTGCCAGCAGCGAGGGACAGGGTTATGGCTACACCTTC
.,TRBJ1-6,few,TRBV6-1,CASSGQGPSYNSPLHF,TGTGCCAGCAGTGGCCAGGGGCCCTCCTATAATTCACCCCTCCACTTT
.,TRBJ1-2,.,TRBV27,CASGTEPYGYTF,TGTGCCAGCGGTACAGAGCCGTATGGCTACACCTTC
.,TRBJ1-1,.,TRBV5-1,CASSSPDRGTEAFF,TGCGCCAGCAGCTCCCCGGACAGAGGCACTGAAGCTTTCTTT
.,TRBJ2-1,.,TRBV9,CASSVARNEQFF,TGTGCCAGCAGCGTAGCTAGAAATGAGCAGTTCTTC
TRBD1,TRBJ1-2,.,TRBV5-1,CASSLGDRPNYGYTF,TGCGCCAGCAGCTTGGGGGACAGACCTAACTATGGCTACACCTTC
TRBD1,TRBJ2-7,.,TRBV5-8,CASSRILSGTGAYEQYF,TGTGCCAGCAGCCGAATACTCTCCGGGACAGGGGCCTACGAGCAGTACTTC
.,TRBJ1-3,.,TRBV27,CASSPSDRNTIYF,TGTGCCAGCAGTCCCTCCGACAGAAACACCATATATTTT
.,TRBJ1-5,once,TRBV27,CASRYGGTANQPQHF,TGTGCCAGCAGATACGGCGGGACTGCGAATCAGCCCCAGCATTTT
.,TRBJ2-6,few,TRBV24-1,CATSVISGSGANVLTF,TGTGCCACCAGTGTCATATCCGGCTCTGGGGCCAACGTCCTGACTTTC
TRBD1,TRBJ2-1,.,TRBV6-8,CASSRQGNEQFF,TGTGCCAGCAGTAGACAGGGGAATGAGCAGTTCTTC